A single sample is the source of the 21 T cell receptor beta chains below, sequenced in a study of cytomegalovirus exposure and HLA in healthy donors. PCR employed 60 Vbeta and 13 Jbeta primers. Using immunoSEQ multiplex PCR, the repertoire was profiled, and TCRdb retains in-frame clones only, with some absent. The sample comprises about 150,000 clones, approximately 60% of which are singletons, and about 7.1% rests with the top ten. The material sequenced was PBMCs. Source of these receptors: a woman aged 55-69 years in good health and CMV-seropositive.

The chain links TRBV7-2 to TRBJ2-7; 10 bases match TRBD2. Trimming removed 4 bases from V and 7 bases from J; junction bases left unmatched: 7. The CDR3 has 14 amino acids. The germline V gene has CDR1 SGHTA and CDR2 FQGNSA. The chain's CDR3 is CASSSIGAGGEQYF. The CDR3 coding sequence is TGTGCCAGCAGCTCCATCGGAGCGGGAGGGGAGCAGTACTTC.

V gene TRBV29-1 combines with J gene TRBJ2-5, with D perhaps TRBD2 (6 bases). The CDR3 is made up of 13 amino acids. Germline V gene lookup returns CDR1 SQVTM and CDR2 ANQGSEA. The V end was cut by 6 bases, the J end by 3 bases, with 14 bases between. The CDR3 reads CSVRKGGEETQYF. The CDR3 coding sequence is TGCAGCGTCCGTAAGGGCGGGGAAGAGACCCAGTACTTC.

The J gene is TRBJ1-1, the V gene TRBV5-1; D uncertain. This CDR3 comprises 13 residues. Deletions cut 2 bases from V and 5 bases from J, with 10 bases between. CDR1 is SGHRS, CDR2 YFSETQ, per germline. The CDR3: CASSFAVETEAFF. CDR3 in DNA: TGCGCCAGCAGCTTCGCGGTAGAGACTGAAGCTTTCTTT.

This sequence joins TRBV5-1 and TRBJ1-4, with TRBD1 matching 8 bases. With 7 bases clipped from V and 5 bases from J, the junction kept 4 bases outside the gene matches. The germline gives CDR1 SGHRS, CDR2 YFSETQ. The CDR3 length is 13 residues. This CDR3 is CASAGQGNEKLFF. The DNA of the CDR3 is TGCGCCAGCGCCGGACAGGGAAATGAAAAACTGTTTTTT.

In its sample, this clone was seen once. This chain connects TRBV4-1 to TRBJ2-3; 9 nucleotides align to TRBD2. The CDR3 length is 15 residues. CDR1 and CDR2 from the germline V gene are MGHRA and YSYEKL. V trimming: 1 base; J trimming: 2 bases; junction bases outside the gene matches: 1. This CDR3 is CASSQGLAVTDTQYF. The CDR3 DNA is TGCGCCAGCAGCCAAGGACTAGCGGTCACAGATACGCAGTATTTT.

The rearrangement joins TRBV5-1 to TRBJ2-5; 7 bases map to TRBD2. Unmatched junction bases numbered 8, after V lost 4 bases and J lost 2 bases. Germline CDR1 reads SGHRS; CDR2 reads YFSETQ. The CDR3 contains 15 residues. The CDR3 sequence: CASSLGTNEQETQYF. The CDR3 region has the DNA TGCGCCAGCAGCCTTGGGACTAACGAGCAAGAGACCCAGTACTTC.

J is TRBJ1-2 and V is TRBV7-8; no definite D call. In germline, CDR1 is SGHVS, CDR2 FQNEAQ. Trimming took 0 bases from V and 5 from J, leaving 13 bases between them. The CDR3 contains 15 residues. Here the CDR3 reads CASSLAPGGGYGYTF. The DNA for the CDR3 is TGTGCCAGCAGCTTAGCACCAGGCGGAGGGTATGGCTACACCTTC. The variable domain in full, completed from reference TRBV7-8 and TRBJ1-2, reads GAGVSQSPRYKVAKRGQDVALRCDPISGHVSLFWYQQALGQGPEFLTYFQNEAQLDKSGLPSDRFFAERPEGSVSTLKIQRTQQEDSAVYLCASSLAPGGGYGYTFGSGTRLTVV.

CDR3 bases: TGTGCCAGCAGCCCACTCCCCGACAGAGCTAGCACAGATACGCAGTATTTT. It codes for CASSPLPDRASTDTQYF. The chain links TRBV5-8 to TRBJ2-3, with D maybe TRBD1 (5 bases). The CDR3 covers 17 residues. V was clipped by 4 bases and J by 0 bases, with 18 bases between them. Germline V CDR1 and CDR2: SGHTS, YDEGEE.

This clone was counted between two and nine times. The J gene is TRBJ2-2, the V gene TRBV28; D possibly corresponds to TRBD1 (6 bases). Germline CDR1 is MDHEN and CDR2 is SYDVKM. The CDR3 runs 17 residues. The V end lost 3 bases, the J end lost 5 bases, and 19 bases lay between the germline ends. CDR3 sequence (DNA): TGTGCCAGCAGTTTTGCTAAGGAGACAGGACAAACCGGGGAGCTGTTTTTT. This gives the protein CASSFAKETGQTGELFF.

This rearrangement joins TRBV14 to TRBJ2-7, with a weak D call TRBD2 (5 bases). Between the trimmed V and J ends, which lost 3 bases and 0 bases, there was a span of 12 bases. Germline assignment: CDR1 SGHDN and CDR2 FVKESK. This CDR3 spans 15 amino acids. CDR3 nucleotides: TGTGCCAGCAGCCATGGCCCCCGGGGCTCCTACGAGCAGTACTTC. Amino acids: CASSHGPRGSYEQYF.

This rearrangement joins TRBV6-1 to TRBJ1-2; TRBD1 is a possible D gene (5 bases). Trimming shortened V by 6 bases and J by 4 bases, and 9 bases separated the two germline ends. The CDR3 is 12 residues long. Germline V gives CDR1 MNHNS, CDR2 SASEGT. CDR3: CASSGGTYGYTF. The CDR3 DNA is TGTGCCAGCAGCGGGGGGACCTATGGCTACACCTTC.

This chain links TRBV14 with TRBJ1-1; D is unresolved. V was clipped by 4 bases and J by 7 bases, with 7 bases between them. The CDR3 has 11 amino acids. CDR1 SGHDN and CDR2 FVKESK come from the germline V gene. The CDR3 DNA follows: TGTGCCAGCAGCCTCCGGGGTGAAGCTTTCTTT. Translated, it gives CASSLRGEAFF.

The DNA of the CDR3 is TGTGCCAGCAGCCTGACTAGCGGGAACATTCAGTTCTTC. Amino acids: CASSLTSGNIQFF. The V call is TRBV7-2, the J call TRBJ2-1; 11 nucleotides line up with TRBD2. The CDR3 loop spans 13 amino acids. Germline CDR1 is SGHTA and CDR2 is FQGNSA. V shed 5 bases and J 13 bases; nucleotides not matched to a gene: 7.

The V gene is TRBV4-2, the J gene TRBJ2-3; perhaps TRBD2 as D (5 bases). V lost 2 bases and J 0 bases, leaving 12 bases between the germline ends. CDR3 length: 16 residues. CDR1 is LGHNA and CDR2 is YNFKEQ in the germline V gene. The CDR3 DNA reads as TGTGCCAGCAGCCAATCGGGAACCTCCAGCACAGATACGCAGTATTTT. It specifies CASSQSGTSSTDTQYF.

The chain joins TRBV5-1 to TRBJ1-2, with a weak D call TRBD1 (5 bases). Germline V gene lookup returns CDR1 SGHRS and CDR2 YFSETQ. The V end was cut by 2 bases, the J end by 6 bases, with 11 bases between. This CDR3 is 13 amino acids long. In DNA form, the CDR3 reads TGCGCCAGCAGCTTTCGGGGGGGGAATGGCTACACCTTC. Translation gives CASSFRGGNGYTF.

Only a few counts were recorded for this clone. V and J are TRBV2 and TRBJ2-1, with D unclear. The V end was cut by 4 bases, the J end by 7 bases, with 8 bases between. This CDR3 has 12 amino acids. Germline V gene sequence: CDR1 SNHLY, CDR2 FYNNEI. The CDR3, as DNA: TGTGCCAGCAGTGCAGGCTATAATGAGCAGTTCTTC. This gives the protein CASSAGYNEQFF.

The chain is built from TRBV9 and TRBJ1-4, with a weak D call TRBD1 (6 bases). The CDR3 runs 15 residues. Germline V gene lookup returns CDR1 SGDLS and CDR2 YYNGEE. The V end was cut by 0 bases, the J end by 8 bases, with 14 bases between. CDR3 nucleotide sequence: TGTGCCAGCAGCGTAGCTCAGGGGCCCTGGGAAAAACTGTTTTTT. Translation: CASSVAQGPWEKLFF.

This clone turned up a few times. The chain links TRBV5-4 to TRBJ1-3; D unclear. CDR1 is SGHNT, CDR2 YYREEE, per germline (reference sequence). Trimming cost V 0 bases and J 6 bases, with 10 bases left between them. The CDR3 runs to 14 residues. CDR3 sequence reads: CASSLDSAANTIYF. The DNA of the CDR3 is TGTGCCAGCAGCTTGGATTCGGCGGCAAACACCATATATTTT.

This clone is a singleton in its sample. The chain joins TRBV7-2 to TRBJ2-4; a possible D gene is TRBD1 (6 bases). The CDR3 covers 14 residues. Germline loops: CDR1 SGHTA, CDR2 FQGNSA. V was trimmed by 5 bases and J by 6 bases, leaving 14 bases between them. This CDR3 reads CASSVRQVGNIQYF. CDR3 nucleotide sequence: TGTGCCAGCAGCGTTAGACAGGTTGGAAACATTCAGTACTTC.

On this clone: A junction boundary mismatches the germline segment, possibly from a read error. The J gene is TRBJ1-1, the V gene TRBV7-9; 7 bases agree with TRBD1. The CDR3 has 13 residues. Looked up from germline, CDR1 is SEHNR and CDR2 is FQNEAQ (reference sequence). As DNA, the CDR3 is TGTTCCAGCAGCTTAGCAGGGGGCACTGAAGCTTTCTTT. Amino acids: CSSSLAGGTEAFF.

As DNA, the CDR3 is TGTGCCAGCAGCTTAGTCCAGGCTAACTATGGCTACACCTTC. This gives the protein CASSLVQANYGYTF. This rearrangement joins TRBV7-2 to TRBJ1-2; D not certain. Germline V gives CDR1 SGHTA, CDR2 FQGNSA. The length of the CDR3 is 14 residues. V lost 1 base and J 0 bases, leaving 6 bases between the germline ends.